A selection of T cell receptor beta chains follows, all from one sample in a study of immune reconstitution after stem cell transplant in scleroderma. A single record per CDR3 protein comes from TCRdb applying MiXCR to the RT-PCR reads. The table lists around 3,900 distinct CDR3 sequences, around 5.4% of them singletons. Collection took place before or after autologous hematopoietic stem cell transplantation (not recorded which). Receptors originate from a female donor with systemic sclerosis. CDR3s include the opening cysteine and the closing phenylalanine or tryptophan.

15	TRBV20-1	CSAPRGGVNTGELFF
13	TRBV5-1	CASRRDWAYEQYF
14	TRBV7-2	CASSLGDSNQPQHF
13	TRBV29-1	CSVYGQGGNTIYF
15	TRBV7-2	CASSLVGLAVDTQYF
12	TRBV5-6	CASSLWAVEAFF
16	TRBV7-2	CASSISTARGNQPQHF
16	TRBV20-1	CSASPQTGGIFHEQFF
13	TRBV10-3	CAISVGGNEKLFF
16	TRBV20-1	CSARGQPRTSSYEQYF
14	TRBV5-8	CASSLGGLRTEAFF